Given below is one T cell receptor (beta chain) in context. The antigen remains undetermined. Other DNA sequences of this sample code for an identical CDR3. These data belong to a study of cytotoxic CD8 clonotypes in ibrutinib-treated CLL. This table comes from immunoSEQ multiplex PCR, and its TCRdb copy is limited to in-frame clones, with some not included. The sample holds 200,000 to 250,000 clones; under 80% are singletons and the top ten take approximately 15%. The CDR3 totals 15 residues. Germline V gene data show CDR1 as SQVTM and CDR2 as ANQGSEA. V gave up 0 bases and J gave up 3 bases, with 15 bases separating them. Study-level results: Among the clonotypes, public ones were uncommon and contracted or held stable on treatment.

The rearrangement links TRBV29-1 to TRBJ2-7, with a possible D match to TRBD2 (5 bases). The clonotype originates from a human donor with chronic lymphocytic leukemia. Sequencing was performed on PBMCs, taken after 24 months of ibrutinib treatment. CDR3 nucleotide sequence: TGCAGCGTTGAAGACCTGCGCGGTGGGAGCTACGAGCAGTACTTC. It encodes CSVEDLRGGSYEQYF.